The 15 T cell receptor beta chains listed next were all sequenced from one sample in a study of cytomegalovirus exposure and HLA in healthy donors. The PCR used 60 Vbeta and 13 Jbeta primers. Assay used: immunoSEQ multiplex PCR; TCRdb lists only in-frame clones, some missing. The data contain roughly 120,000 clones, about four fifths of them singletons. The specimen was PBMCs. These receptors all stem from a woman aged 40 to 50 in good health and CMV-seronegative.

V is TRBV27 and J is TRBJ1-5, with 8 bases lining up with TRBD1. With 6 bases clipped from V and 0 bases from J, the junction kept 13 bases outside the gene matches. The germline CDR1 and CDR2 sequences are MNHEY and SMNVEV (reference sequence). The CDR3 spans 18 residues. CDR3 region: CASSRTGTLKHSNQPQHF. The CDR3 DNA sequence: TGTGCCAGCAGCCGGACAGGGACCCTTAAGCATAGCAATCAGCCCCAGCATTTT.

V and J are TRBV27 and TRBJ1-2; 9 bases map to TRBD1. J lost 7 bases, V lost 4 bases, and 7 bases had no gene match. CDR1 is MNHEY, CDR2 SMNVEV, per germline (reference sequence). The CDR3 length is 14 residues. Here the CDR3 DNA reads TGTGCCAGCAGTTCTACGACAGGGGGGGGTGGCTACACCTTC. It translates to CASSSTTGGGGYTF.

Only a few counts were recorded for this clone. The chain employs TRBV6-5 and TRBJ1-1; D is ambiguous. The CDR3 is 15 residues long. Between the trimmed V and J ends, which lost 0 bases and 0 bases, there was a span of 8 bases. Germline lookup yields CDR1 MNHEY and CDR2 SVGAGI. CDR3 sequence (DNA): TGTGCCAGCAGTTACTCGATGGAGATGAACACTGAAGCTTTCTTT. Protein product: CASSYSMEMNTEAFF.

V usage is TRBV2 and J usage is TRBJ2-6, with TRBD1 matching over 8 bases. V dropped 6 bases and J dropped 0; count of bases not matched to a gene: 10. This CDR3 has 18 amino acids. Germline V gene sequence: CDR1 SNHLY, CDR2 FYNNEI. CDR3 region: CASRFDRGGGSGANVLTF. Written as DNA, the CDR3 is TGTGCCAGCAGGTTTGACAGGGGAGGAGGCTCTGGGGCCAACGTCCTGACTTTC.

This chain connects TRBV6-6 to TRBJ1-2; TRBD1 matches at 7 bases. The CDR3 covers 11 residues. Trimming took 6 bases from V and 10 from J; bases not matched to a gene: 5. The germline gives CDR1 MNHNY, CDR2 SVGAGI (reference sequence). The CDR3 loop reads CASRVDRVYTF. Written as DNA, the CDR3 is TGTGCCAGCAGGGTAGACAGGGTCTACACCTTC.

This chain connects TRBV30 to TRBJ1-2; a possible D gene is TRBD1 (5 bases). CDR3 length equals 13 residues. V was clipped by 3 bases and J by 7 bases, with 15 bases between them. Germline loops: CDR1 GTSNPN, CDR2 SVGIG (reference sequence). This CDR3 reads CAWRAQGPSGYTF. CDR3 coding DNA: TGTGCCTGGAGGGCGCAGGGCCCTAGTGGCTACACCTTC.

The chain carries TRBV11-2 and TRBJ2-5; no clear D. CDR1 and CDR2 from the germline V gene are SGHAT and FQNNGV. V lost 0 bases and J 2 bases, leaving 7 bases between the germline ends. The CDR3 spans 14 residues. The CDR3 nucleotides read TGTGCCAGCAGCTTAGAACTGCTTCAAGAGACCCAGTACTTC. It encodes CASSLELLQETQYF.

This clone has just a few counts. The rearrangement uses TRBV4-1 and TRBJ1-2; tentatively, D is TRBD1 (6 bases). There are 15 residues in the CDR3. V gave up 4 bases and J gave up 4 bases, with 16 bases separating them. Per the germline V gene, CDR1 is MGHRA and CDR2 is YSYEKL. The CDR3 DNA is TGCGCCAGCAGCCTCAAGGGGGAAGGACCCTATGGCTACACCTTC. Protein sequence: CASSLKGEGPYGYTF.

The count of this clone is one. V and J are TRBV18 and TRBJ1-5; TRBD1 matches at 9 bases. The V segment lost 3 bases and the J segment 8 bases; nucleotides outside the gene matches: 2. The CDR3 has 13 residues. Per germline, CDR1 KGHSH and CDR2 LQKENI. CDR3 protein: CASSPDRGEPQHF. CDR3 nucleotide sequence: TGTGCCAGCTCACCGGACAGGGGAGAGCCCCAGCATTTT.

This chain joins TRBV11-2 and TRBJ2-3; tentative D call: TRBD2 (6 bases). The CDR3 consists of 15 residues. Germline V gene lookup returns CDR1 SGHAT and CDR2 FQNNGV. V lost 5 bases, J lost 2 bases, and 14 bases lay in between. DNA for the CDR3: TGTGCCAGCAGCCAGGACGGAGGGTACACAGATACGCAGTATTTT. It encodes CASSQDGGYTDTQYF.

The rearrangement links TRBV4-1 to TRBJ2-3; TRBD2 is a possible D gene (6 bases). Trimming removed 4 bases at V and 3 bases at J, with 14 bases between. Germline CDR1 MGHRA, CDR2 YSYEKL. The CDR3 is made up of 15 amino acids. CDR3 in amino acids: CASSRGDGSTDTQYF. CDR3 coding DNA: TGCGCCAGCAGCCGGGGGGATGGTTCAACAGATACGCAGTATTTT.

J is TRBJ2-1 and V is TRBV13; D is possibly TRBD1 (6 bases). Germline CDR1 is PRHDT and CDR2 is FYEKMQ (reference sequence). With 8 bases removed from V and 7 bases from J, the gap between germline ends came to 24 bases. This CDR3 has 16 amino acids. CDR3 DNA: TGTGCCAGCGGTTGGGTCGGGTCCAGGGGCGTGAATGAGCAGTTCTTC. This gives the protein CASGWVGSRGVNEQFF.

Here the CDR3 DNA reads TGTGCCAGCAGCCCCGGGACTAGCGGGAGATTGAATGAGCAGTTCTTC. Its protein is CASSPGTSGRLNEQFF. The chain carries TRBV7-3 and TRBJ2-1, with 14 bases aligning to TRBD2. Looked up from germline, CDR1 is SGHTA and CDR2 is FQGTGA. The V and J ends lost 5 bases and 7 bases, in that order; junction bases with no gene match: 7. The CDR3 runs to 16 residues.

The chain has TRBV5-1 and TRBJ1-1; the match to TRBD1 covers 9 bases. CDR3 size: 18 residues. The V gene end was trimmed by 2 bases and the J gene end by 1 base; junction bases not matched to a gene: 12. Germline V gene data show CDR1 as SGHRS and CDR2 as YFSETQ. The DNA of the CDR3 is TGCGCCAGCAGCTTTTTCAAGGGGACAGGGAAGGAGAACACTGAAGCTTTCTTT. This gives the protein CASSFFKGTGKENTEAFF.

This clone was counted a single time. J is TRBJ2-6 and V is TRBV5-1; TRBD1 matches 10 bases. The CDR3 has 17 amino acids. J was trimmed by 4 bases and V by 4 bases; bases with no gene match: 8. Germline loops: CDR1 SGHRS, CDR2 YFSETQ. The CDR3 region has the DNA TGCGCCAGCAGCCCCGGGACAGGGGTAACCGGGGCCAACGTCCTGACTTTC. It is translated as CASSPGTGVTGANVLTF. The full variable domain, in which reference TRBV5-1 and TRBJ2-6 provide the parts outside the CDR3, is KAGVTQTPRYLIKTRGQQVTLSCSPISGHRSVSWYQQTPGQGLQFLFEYFSETQRNKGNFPGRFSGRQFSNSRSEMNVSTLELGDSALYLCASSPGTGVTGANVLTFGAGSRLTVL.